This T cell receptor (beta chain) was recorded in a study of blood T cells in healthy people across ages. The authors ran a second PCR of about 6 to 11 cycles using a sample-barcoded 5' primer and a J-beta primer mix. With 12 random nucleotides, a template-switch adaptor tagged each individual cDNA molecule. TCRdb independently ran MiXCR on the 5' RACE reads; one entry per CDR3 protein. The sample consists of 920,000 or so distinct CDR3 sequences, around 45% of them appearing once. Germline CDR1 is GTSNPN and CDR2 is SVGIG (reference sequence). The CDR3 has 13 amino acids. Trimming removed 3 bases at V and 0 bases at J, with 8 bases between.

The material sequenced was blood. The chain is built from TRBV30 and TRBJ2-5; D gene unclear. The sequence came from a woman in her fifties or sixties in good health. The CDR3 is CAWSREYQETQYF. In DNA, the CDR3 is TGTGCCTGGAGCAGAGAGTACCAAGAGACCCAGTACTTC. The full variable domain, with the rest looked up from reference TRBV30 and TRBJ2-5, is SQTIHQWPATLVQPVGSPLSLECTVEGTSNPNLYWYRQAAGRGLQLLFYSVGIGQISSEVPQNLSASRPQDRQFILSSKKLLLSDSGFYLCAWSREYQETQYFGPGTRLLVL.